The sequence of this T cell receptor beta chain was determined in a study of graft-versus-host responses after intestinal transplantation. Overall study: As for transplant type, recipients had multivisceral, liver-intestinal, or isolated intestinal grafts. All recipients were given anti-thymocyte globulin induction, and tacrolimus and steroids were then administered for roughly three years.

Study-level findings and limits: Early post-transplant HvG declines were associated with peak circulating GvH clone levels.

Investigators treated the graft tissue so that it released intraepithelial and lamina propria lymphocytes. In germline, CDR1 is SGDLS, CDR2 YYNGEE. This CDR3 is built from 15 residues. The ends lost 0 bases at V and 7 bases at J; junction bases unmatched: 4. Assay used: immunoSEQ multiplex PCR; TCRdb lists only in-frame clones, some missing. In the table there are 35,000 to 40,000 clones, around 90% of which are singletons. Details on this clone: No antigen is known for it.

V is TRBV9 and J is TRBJ1-5, with 10 nucleotides matching TRBD1. Source: ileum tissue, taken 200 to 210 days after intestinal transplant. The sequence came from a human patient who received an intestinal transplant, so some T cells may come from the graft donor. The DNA of the CDR3 is TGTGCCAGCAGCGTAGCTTCGGGACAGGGGCAGCCCCAGCATTTT. Amino acid sequence: CASSVASGQGQPQHF.